The 9 T cell receptor beta chains reported below all come from one sample, sequenced in a study of cytomegalovirus exposure and HLA in healthy donors. It was with 60 Vbeta and 13 Jbeta primers that the PCR ran. The table came from immunoSEQ multiplex PCR; TCRdb's copy has only in-frame clones and leaves some out. Among about 110,000 clones listed, approximately 70% were seen once. Material for sequencing was PBMCs. These receptors were collected from a woman aged 25 to 39 in good health and CMV-seronegative.

This rearrangement joins TRBV6-6 to TRBJ2-7, with 9 bases aligning to TRBD2. CDR1 and CDR2 from the germline V gene are MNHNY and SVGAGI (reference sequence). V was pared by 6 bases and J by 2 bases, with 5 bases of the junction left unmatched. The CDR3 runs to 14 residues. The chain's CDR3 is CASRFSGRPYEQYF. The CDR3 DNA is TGTGCCAGCAGATTTAGCGGGAGACCCTACGAGCAGTACTTC.

The rearrangement uses TRBV4-3 and TRBJ1-2, with 9 bases lining up with TRBD1. The length of the CDR3 is 14 residues. The germline gives CDR1 LGHNA, CDR2 YSLEER. V was pared by 5 bases and J by 2 bases, with 3 bases of the junction left unmatched. CDR3 sequence: CASSTGQGNYGYTF. In DNA, the CDR3 is TGCGCCAGCAGCACTGGACAGGGGAACTATGGCTACACCTTC.

The rearrangement joins TRBV7-7 to TRBJ2-5; TRBD1 aligns across 7 bases. Germline V gives CDR1 SSHAT, CDR2 FNYEAQ (reference sequence). Losses at the gene ends were 2 bases for V and 4 bases for J; bases not matched to a gene: 7. The CDR3 sequence is 15 residues long. The chain's CDR3 is CASSLFGPGGETQYF. The CDR3 nucleotides read TGTGCCAGCAGCTTATTCGGCCCAGGGGGAGAGACCCAGTACTTC.

This chain connects TRBV19 to TRBJ1-2; 8 nucleotides line up with TRBD1. The CDR3 extends over 14 amino acids. CDR1 and CDR2 from the germline V gene are LNHDA and SQIVND (reference sequence). V shed 3 bases and J 4 bases; nucleotides not matched to a gene: 4. CDR3 coding DNA: TGTGCCAGTAGTATCCGGACAGGGATCTATGGCTACACCTTC. Its translation: CASSIRTGIYGYTF.

This clone was detected once. V gene TRBV6-1 combines with J gene TRBJ2-7; TRBD2 agrees at 7 bases. CDR1 and CDR2 (germline): MNHNS, SASEGT. After removal of 4 bases from V and 0 bases from J, the junction contained 3 bases not matched to a gene. The CDR3 contains 14 residues. In DNA, the CDR3 is TGTGCCAGCAGTGTAAGCGGGGCCTCCTACGAGCAGTACTTC. It yields the protein CASSVSGASYEQYF.

V and J are TRBV6-6 and TRBJ2-3; TRBD1 agrees at 7 bases. Germline trimming cut 4 bases from V and 1 base from J; bases unmatched to any gene: 2. The CDR3 sequence is 14 residues long. The V gene's germline CDR1 is MNHNY and CDR2 SVGAGI (reference sequence). The CDR3 DNA reads as TGTGCCAGCAGTTGGGGGACAGGCACAGATACGCAGTATTTT. This gives the protein CASSWGTGTDTQYF.

The chain has TRBV15 and TRBJ2-7, with D possibly being TRBD2 (5 bases). Trimming removed 1 base at V and 0 bases at J, with 7 bases between. The CDR3 length is 14 residues. Germline V gene sequence: CDR1 LNHNV, CDR2 YYDKDF (reference sequence). The CDR3, as DNA: TGTGCCACCAGCAGAGTAGGAGGCTCCTACGAGCAGTACTTC. Encoded protein: CATSRVGGSYEQYF.

The chain couples TRBV6-4 to TRBJ1-1; D is unresolved. Germline assignment: CDR1 MRHNA and CDR2 SNTAGT. Trimming stripped 0 bases from V and 4 bases from J, with 12 bases between. This CDR3 comprises 15 residues. CDR3 bases: TGTGCCAGCAGTGACTCGGAGGGAGGGTCCACTGAAGCTTTCTTT. Translated: CASSDSEGGSTEAFF.

The chain is built from TRBV4-1 and TRBJ2-1, with TRBD2 as a possible D gene (5 bases). Trimming took 3 bases from V and 3 from J, leaving 15 bases between them. The germline gives CDR1 MGHRA, CDR2 YSYEKL. This CDR3 spans 16 amino acids. CDR3 protein: CASSHQAGGLYNEQFF. CDR3 nucleotides: TGCGCCAGCAGCCACCAAGCTGGAGGCCTCTACAATGAGCAGTTCTTC.